The 5 T cell receptor beta chains below come from one sample, sequenced in a study of early T cells in non-severe SARS-CoV-2 infection. TCRdb reprocessed the 5' RACE reads via MiXCR and lists one record per CDR3 protein. The table has 87,000 or so distinct CDR3 sequences, roughly 15% seen once. Sequencing used whole blood. These receptor sequences come from an adult who was a healthcare worker with PCR-confirmed SARS-CoV-2 infection or an uninfected control (not recorded which).

This chain joins TRBV5-1 and TRBJ2-7, with 11 bases that match TRBD1. With V trimmed by 1 base and J by 3 bases, 6 bases remained unmatched. Germline lookup yields CDR1 SGHRS and CDR2 YFSETQ. The CDR3 is made up of 16 amino acids. The CDR3, as DNA: TGCGCCAGCAGCTTGAGTGGGACAGGGGGATTCTACGAGCAGTACTTC. This gives the protein CASSLSGTGGFYEQYF.

V and J are TRBV3-1 and TRBJ1-6, with D possibly TRBD1 on 6 matching bases. The V end was cut by 1 base, the J end by 6 bases, with 10 bases between. This CDR3 is 15 amino acids long. The germline gives CDR1 LGHDT, CDR2 YNNKEL (reference sequence). For the CDR3, the DNA is TGTGCCAGCAGCCAAGGCGGGACACCTAATTCACCCCTCCACTTT. Protein: CASSQGGTPNSPLHF.

The chain joins TRBV7-2 to TRBJ1-5; D ambiguous. The CDR3 covers 15 residues. V lost 2 bases and J lost 3, with 11 bases in between. Germline-derived CDR1 and CDR2 are SGHTA and FQGNSA. The CDR3 loop is CASSLTPQVNQPQHF. The CDR3, as DNA: TGTGCCAGCAGCTTAACCCCCCAGGTCAATCAGCCCCAGCATTTT.

This clonotype has just a few counts. The V gene is TRBV3-1, the J gene TRBJ2-6, with 8 positions matching TRBD1. CDR3 length equals 19 residues. Germline V lookup: CDR1 LGHDT, CDR2 YNNKEL (reference sequence). Trimming took 2 bases from V and 0 from J; bases not matched to a gene: 9. In nucleotides, the CDR3 is TGTGCCAGCAGCCAACTGTACAGGACAGGGATCTCTGGGGCCAACGTCCTGACTTTC. This gives the protein CASSQLYRTGISGANVLTF.

This clonotype was seen a handful of times. J is TRBJ2-1 and V is TRBV29-1, with TRBD2 as a possible D gene (5 bases). CDR3 size: 10 residues. CDR1 is SQVTM and CDR2 is ANQGSEA in the germline V gene. V was cut by 4 bases and J by 10 bases, with 8 bases left in between. The CDR3 reads CSVASGEQFF. CDR3 coding DNA: TGCAGCGTTGCGTCGGGGGAGCAGTTCTTC.